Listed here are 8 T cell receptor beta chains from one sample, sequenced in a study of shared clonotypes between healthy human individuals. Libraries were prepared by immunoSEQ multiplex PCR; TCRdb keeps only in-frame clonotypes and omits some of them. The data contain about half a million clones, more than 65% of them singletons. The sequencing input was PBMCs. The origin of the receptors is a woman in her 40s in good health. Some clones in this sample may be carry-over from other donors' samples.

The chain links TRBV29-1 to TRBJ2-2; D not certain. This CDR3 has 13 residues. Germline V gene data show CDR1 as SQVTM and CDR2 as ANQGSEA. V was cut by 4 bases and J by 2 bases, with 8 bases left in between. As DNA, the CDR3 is TGCAGCGTTGGAAACGGTAACACCGGGGAGCTGTTTTTT. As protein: CSVGNGNTGELFF.

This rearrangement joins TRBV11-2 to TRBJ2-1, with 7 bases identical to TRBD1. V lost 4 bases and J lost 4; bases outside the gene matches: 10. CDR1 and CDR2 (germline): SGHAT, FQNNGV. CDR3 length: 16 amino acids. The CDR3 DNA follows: TGTGCCAGCAGCTCGCGACAGGGTAGGGGATACAATGAGCAGTTCTTC. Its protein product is CASSSRQGRGYNEQFF.

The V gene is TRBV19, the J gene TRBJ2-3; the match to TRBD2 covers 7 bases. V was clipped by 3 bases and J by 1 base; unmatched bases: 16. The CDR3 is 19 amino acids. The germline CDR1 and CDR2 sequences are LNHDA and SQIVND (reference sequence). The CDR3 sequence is CASSMYRGRAPSGTDTQYF. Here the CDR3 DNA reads TGTGCCAGTAGTATGTATAGAGGGAGGGCCCCTTCGGGCACAGATACGCAGTATTTT.

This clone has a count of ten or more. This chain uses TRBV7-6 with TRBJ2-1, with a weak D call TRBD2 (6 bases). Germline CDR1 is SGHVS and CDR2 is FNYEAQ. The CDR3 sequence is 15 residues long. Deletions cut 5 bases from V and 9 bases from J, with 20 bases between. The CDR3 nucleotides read TGTGCCAGCAGCCCTGGATCTTTCGGGAGCAGTGAGCAGTTCTTC. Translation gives CASSPGSFGSSEQFF.

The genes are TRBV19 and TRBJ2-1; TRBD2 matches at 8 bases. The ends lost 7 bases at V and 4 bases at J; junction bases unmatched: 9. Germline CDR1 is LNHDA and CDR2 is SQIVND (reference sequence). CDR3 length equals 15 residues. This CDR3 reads CASTSAGARYNEQFF. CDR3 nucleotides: TGTGCCAGTACGTCAGCGGGAGCTCGATACAATGAGCAGTTCTTC.

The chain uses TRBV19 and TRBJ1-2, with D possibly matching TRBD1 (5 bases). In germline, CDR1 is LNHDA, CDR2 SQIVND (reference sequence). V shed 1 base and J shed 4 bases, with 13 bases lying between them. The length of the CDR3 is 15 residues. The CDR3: CASSIAHRSFYGYTF. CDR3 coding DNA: TGTGCCAGTAGTATAGCTCACAGGAGCTTCTATGGCTACACCTTC.

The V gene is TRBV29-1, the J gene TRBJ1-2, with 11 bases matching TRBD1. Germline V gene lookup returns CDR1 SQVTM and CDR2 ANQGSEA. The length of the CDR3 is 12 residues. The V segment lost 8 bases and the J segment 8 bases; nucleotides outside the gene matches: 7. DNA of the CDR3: TGCAGCACCGGACAGGGGGCGGGAGGCTACACCTTC. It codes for CSTGQGAGGYTF.

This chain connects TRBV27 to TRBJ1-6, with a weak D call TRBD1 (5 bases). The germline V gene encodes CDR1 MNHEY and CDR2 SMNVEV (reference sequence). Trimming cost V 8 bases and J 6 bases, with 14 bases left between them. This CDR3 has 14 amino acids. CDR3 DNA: TGTGCCAGCTCCGTCAGGGTTTCTAATTCACCCCTCCACTTT. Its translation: CASSVRVSNSPLHF.